Given below is one T cell receptor (beta chain) in context. Repertoires were generated with immunoSEQ multiplex PCR, while TCRdb's copy carries only in-frame clones and drops some. Of hundreds of thousands of clones in the sample, 83% were seen once. The sample belongs to a study of blood T cell repertoires in COVID-19. Trimming shortened V by 10 bases and J by 10 bases, and 16 bases separated the two germline ends. CDR1 and CDR2 from the germline V gene are SNHLY and FYNNEI. The CDR3 is 11 residues long. The TCR was taken from a woman between 45 and 65 years old who had been exposed to COVID-19. The chain employs TRBV2 and TRBJ1-1; no reliable D call. The specimen was PBMCs or T cells enriched from blood (not recorded which). The CDR3 is CATLIGWRAFF. The CDR3 DNA follows: TGTGCCACCCTTATAGGATGGAGAGCTTTCTTT.